Listed here is a single TCR beta chain. This entry is derived from a study of T cell changes during pregnancy in multiple sclerosis. Produced via immunoSEQ multiplex PCR; TCRdb's table is partial and in-frame only. The sample gives 45,000 to 55,000 clones, around 92% of which show up once; less than 0.2% is in the top ten. Trimming shortened V by 0 bases and J by 8 bases, and 13 bases separated the two germline ends. Germline values: CDR1 SQVTM, CDR2 ANQGSEA. The CDR3 length is 14 residues. This receptor was identified in a female donor in good health, enrolled as a control in a pregnancy study. V gene TRBV29-1 combines with J gene TRBJ1-4, with TRBD1 as a possible D gene (5 bases). The specimen was CD4+ T cells from peripheral blood mononuclear cells, collected after pregnancy. The CDR3 DNA is TGCAGCGTTGAAGATATGGGGGGAGGGGAAAAACTGTTTTTT. It specifies CSVEDMGGGEKLFF.